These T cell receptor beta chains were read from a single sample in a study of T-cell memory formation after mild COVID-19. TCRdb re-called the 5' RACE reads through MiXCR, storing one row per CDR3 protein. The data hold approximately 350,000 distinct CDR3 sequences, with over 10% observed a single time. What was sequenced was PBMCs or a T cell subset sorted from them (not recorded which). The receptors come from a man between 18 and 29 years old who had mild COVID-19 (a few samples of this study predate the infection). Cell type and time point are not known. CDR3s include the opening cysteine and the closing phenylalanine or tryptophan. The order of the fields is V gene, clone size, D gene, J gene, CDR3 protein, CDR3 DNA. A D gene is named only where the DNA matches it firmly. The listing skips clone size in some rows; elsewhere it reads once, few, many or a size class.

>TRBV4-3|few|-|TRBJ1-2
CASSQGGGPYYGYTF
TGCGCCAGCAGCCAAGGCGGAGGCCCCTACTATGGCTACACCTTC
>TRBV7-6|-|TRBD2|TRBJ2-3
CASSPRGASGGGTDTQYF
TGTGCCAGCAGCCCGCGCGGGGCTAGCGGGGGGGGCACAGATACGCAGTATTTT
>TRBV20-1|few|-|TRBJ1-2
CSARDIAGGKNYGYTF
TGCAGTGCTAGAGATATCGCGGGGGGAAAAAACTATGGCTACACCTTC
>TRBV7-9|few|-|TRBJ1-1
CASSFELLYTEAFF
TGTGCCAGCAGCTTCGAGTTATTGTACACTGAAGCTTTCTTT
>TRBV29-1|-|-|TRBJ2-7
CSVESGRGYEQYF
TGCAGCGTTGAATCAGGTAGGGGGTACGAGCAGTACTTC
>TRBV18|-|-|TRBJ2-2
CASSPYSDSTGELFF
TGTGCCAGCTCACCATACTCGGACAGCACCGGGGAGCTGTTTTTT
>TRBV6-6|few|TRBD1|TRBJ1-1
CASSYPRDRKNTEAFF
TGTGCCAGCAGTTACCCCAGGGACAGGAAGAACACTGAAGCTTTCTTT
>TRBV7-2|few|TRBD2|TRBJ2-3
CASRPPGGRDTQYF
TGTGCCAGCAGGCCGCCGGGGGGGAGGGATACGCAGTATTTT
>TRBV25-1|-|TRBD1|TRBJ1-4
CASSGQGDREKLFF
TGTGCCAGCAGCGGACAGGGGGATAGAGAAAAACTGTTTTTT
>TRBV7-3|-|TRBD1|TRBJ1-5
CASSLADREEVQPQHF
TGTGCCAGCAGCTTAGCGGACAGGGAGGAAGTCCAGCCCCAGCATTTT
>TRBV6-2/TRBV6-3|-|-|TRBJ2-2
CASIHRRGPGELFF
TGTGCCAGCATCCATAGGAGGGGCCCCGGGGAGCTGTTTTTT
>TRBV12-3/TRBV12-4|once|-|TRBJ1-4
CASSPTGRDEKLFF
TGTGCCAGCAGCCCTACGGGCAGGGATGAAAAACTGTTTTTT
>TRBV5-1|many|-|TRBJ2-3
CASVRGTGTDTQYF
TGCGCCAGCGTCCGGGGGACGGGCACAGATACGCAGTATTTT
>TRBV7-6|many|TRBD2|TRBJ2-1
CASSLGSSGTYNEQFF
TGTGCCAGCAGCTTGGGTTCTAGCGGAACCTACAATGAGCAGTTCTTC
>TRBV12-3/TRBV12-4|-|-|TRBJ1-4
CASSLQGFEKLFF
TGTGCCAGCAGTTTGCAGGGGTTCGAAAAACTGTTTTTT
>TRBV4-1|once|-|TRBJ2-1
CASSQSRGSIPNEQFF
TGCGCCAGCAGCCAGTCCAGGGGTTCGATCCCGAATGAGCAGTTCTTC
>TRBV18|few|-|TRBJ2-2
CASSPSRAAGELFF
TGTGCCAGCTCACCAAGTAGGGCCGCCGGGGAGCTGTTTTTT
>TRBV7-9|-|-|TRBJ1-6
CASSLMGGQSPLHF
TGTGCCAGCAGCTTAATGGGGGGCCAGTCACCCCTCCACTTT
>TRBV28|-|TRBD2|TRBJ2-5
CASSGGSGGPQETQYF
TGTGCCAGCAGTGGGGGAAGCGGGGGCCCACAAGAGACCCAGTACTTC
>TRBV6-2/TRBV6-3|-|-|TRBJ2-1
CASVRGGVYNEQFF
TGTGCCAGCGTAAGGGGGGGTGTCTACAATGAGCAGTTCTTC
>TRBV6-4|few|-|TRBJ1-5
CASSATYNQPQHF
TGTGCCAGCAGCGCAACCTATAATCAGCCCCAGCATTTT
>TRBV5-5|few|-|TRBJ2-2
CASSLSWGTNTGELFF
TGTGCCAGCAGCTTATCTTGGGGTACGAACACCGGGGAGCTGTTTTTT
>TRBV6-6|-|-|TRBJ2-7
CASSYYRGRYEQYF
TGTGCCAGCAGTTACTACCGGGGGCGGTACGAGCAGTACTTC
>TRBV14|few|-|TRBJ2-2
CASRPGAHNTGELFF
TGTGCCAGCAGACCGGGAGCCCATAACACCGGGGAGCTGTTTTTT
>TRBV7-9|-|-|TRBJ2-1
CASSLSIAAQDEQFF
TGTGCCAGCAGCCTTTCCATAGCCGCCCAGGATGAGCAGTTCTTC
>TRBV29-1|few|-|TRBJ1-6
CSVTTGREYNSPLHF
TGCAGCGTTACCACAGGGAGGGAATATAATTCACCCCTCCACTTT
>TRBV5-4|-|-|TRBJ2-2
CASSSDQRTGELFF
TGTGCCAGCAGCTCAGACCAGAGAACCGGGGAGCTGTTTTTT
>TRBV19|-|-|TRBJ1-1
CASSTLVRTEAFF
TGTGCCAGTAGTACCCTCGTCCGAACTGAAGCTTTCTTT
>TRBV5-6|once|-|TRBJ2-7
CASSLKTHGVVTEQYF
TGTGCCAGCAGCTTGAAAACTCACGGGGTTGTGACCGAGCAGTACTTC
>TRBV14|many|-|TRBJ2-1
CASSHQTVYNEQFF
TGTGCCAGCAGCCACCAGACAGTTTACAATGAGCAGTTCTTC
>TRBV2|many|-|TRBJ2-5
CASSEAGRMHQETQYF
TGTGCCAGCAGTGAAGCCGGCAGGATGCACCAAGAGACCCAGTACTTC
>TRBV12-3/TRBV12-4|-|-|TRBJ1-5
CASSPTYNQPQHF
TGTGCCAGCAGCCCCACGTATAATCAGCCCCAGCATTTT
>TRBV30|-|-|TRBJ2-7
CARADTYEQYF
TGTGCGAGGGCTGATACCTACGAGCAGTACTTC
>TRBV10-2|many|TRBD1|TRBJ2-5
CASMGQYGTGTQETQYF
TGCGCCAGCATGGGCCAGTACGGGACAGGGACACAAGAGACCCAGTACTTC
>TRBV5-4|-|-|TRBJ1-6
CASSVRYSYNSPLHF
TGTGCCAGCAGCGTCAGATACTCCTATAATTCACCCCTCCACTTT
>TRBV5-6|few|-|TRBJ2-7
CASSALGSGTSSYEQYF
TGTGCCAGCAGCGCGCTGGGATCAGGGACCAGCTCCTACGAGCAGTACTTC
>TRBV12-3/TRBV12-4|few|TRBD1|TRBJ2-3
CASSLARGQEADTQYF
TGTGCCAGCAGTTTAGCGAGAGGACAGGAGGCAGATACGCAGTATTTT
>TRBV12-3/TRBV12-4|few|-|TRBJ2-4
CASSSEGAKNIQYF
TGTGCCAGCAGCTCAGAGGGAGCCAAAAACATTCAGTACTTC
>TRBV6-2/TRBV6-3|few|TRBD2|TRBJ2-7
CASSYFGGGYEQYF
TGTGCCAGCAGTTACTTCGGCGGGGGCTACGAGCAGTACTTC
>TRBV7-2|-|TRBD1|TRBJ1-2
CASSLVRTGGGYTF
TGTGCCAGCAGCTTAGTCAGGACAGGGGGTGGCTACACCTTC
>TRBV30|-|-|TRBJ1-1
CAYLPPVTEAFF
TGTGCCTACCTACCCCCGGTGACTGAAGCTTTCTTT
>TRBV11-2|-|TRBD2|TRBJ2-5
CASSQKLAGGETQYF
TGTGCCAGCAGCCAGAAACTAGCGGGGGGGGAGACCCAGTACTTC
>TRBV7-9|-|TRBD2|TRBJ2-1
CASSPTLLAGAYNEQFF
TGTGCCAGCAGCCCAACTTTGTTAGCGGGGGCCTACAATGAGCAGTTCTTC
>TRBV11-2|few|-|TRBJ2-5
CASSPGPRGETQYF
TGTGCCAGCAGCCCGGGCCCTAGGGGGGAGACCCAGTACTTC
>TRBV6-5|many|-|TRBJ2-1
CASSYSRWSYNEQFF
TGTGCCAGCAGTTACTCTAGGTGGTCCTACAATGAGCAGTTCTTC
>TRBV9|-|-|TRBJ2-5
CASSVAAREQETQYF
TGTGCCAGCAGCGTAGCGGCTAGGGAGCAAGAGACCCAGTACTTC
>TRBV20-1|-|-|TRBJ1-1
CSARKGAGEAFF
TGCAGTGCTAGAAAAGGGGCGGGTGAAGCTTTCTTT
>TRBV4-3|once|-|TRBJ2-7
CASSQGGGQHYEQYF
TGCGCCAGCAGCCAAGGGGGTGGACAGCACTACGAGCAGTACTTC
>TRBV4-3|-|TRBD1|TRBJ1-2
CASSATGVGYTF
TGCGCCAGCAGCGCCACAGGGGTTGGCTACACCTTC
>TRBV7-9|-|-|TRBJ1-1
CASSLTGLYEAFF
TGTGCCAGCAGCTTGACCGGATTATATGAAGCTTTCTTT
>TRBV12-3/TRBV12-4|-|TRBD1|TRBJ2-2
CASSFTTGRTGELFF
TGTGCCAGCAGTTTCACGACAGGGCGGACCGGGGAGCTGTTTTTT